This T cell receptor (beta chain) was observed in a study of tumor-infiltrating lymphocytes in primary liver carcinoma (dated by TCRdb to between 2016 and 2019). Study-level background: Of the five patients, three men and two women aged 30 to 69 years, four had hepatocellular carcinoma and one had combined HCC and intrahepatic cholangiocarcinoma. Tumors of the five patients were stage T1-T3 N0M0 with maximum diameters of roughly 4.2 to 11 cm. Each sample produced about 3.5 to 7.13 million productive TCRbeta reads, and read depth showed no significant difference between tissue types. Across five regions of each liver tumor, along with adjacent normal tissue and blood, the study brought together TCRbeta repertoire sequencing, expression microarrays and whole-exome sequencing. A total of 35 or so specimens from 5 patients went through TCRbeta repertoire sequencing, namely 25 tumor regions, 5 adjacent noncancerous liver tissues and 5 peripheral blood samples. To link TCRbeta repertoire diversity to the local molecular phenotype, the 20 to 30 tumor region samples were profiled with Agilent mRNA microarrays. Repertoires from technical replicates were highly reproducible, with mean shared-clone rates roughly 0.87 and correlation coefficients above 0.95. What the authors observed across the whole study: Comparison of CD4+ and CD8+ T cell repertoires was precluded by the use of bulk unsorted samples. With just a few patients in the study, the authors point out that the findings should be validated in a larger study. Because sequencing covered only the TCR beta chain and unpaired alpha chains were not captured, true repertoire diversity is likely underestimated. Just about 7-25% of top clones turned up in all five regions of a tumor, which suggests spatial heterogeneity among tumor-infiltrating T cells. A significantly larger repertoire fraction was made up by the top 250 clones in tumors than in blood (p = 0.039). Pairs of tumor regions showed greater repertoire overlap (mean roughly 36%) than tumor-adjacent pairs (roughly 17%) or tumor-blood pairs (around 15%), which is consistent with antigen-driven expansion.

Of note for this clonotype: Its antigen is not yet known. With a much larger clone just one base away, this may be a read error.

Total RNA and DNA were co-extracted without cell sorting from around 20-30 mg of bulk tissue using the AllPrep DNA/RNA mini kit. Surgical resection was performed in China between November 2015 and early 2016 on about 5 patients with histopathologically diagnosed primary liver carcinoma. Patients had chronic HBV infection and were treatment-naive at sampling. Each tumor was sampled at five spatially separated regions: the superior, inferior, left-lateral and right-lateral poles and the tumor centre. According to histology, viable tumor cells made up more than 75% of every tumor sample. Fresh tumor and adjacent tissue pieces were bisected, with one half stored in RNAlater at -80 degrees C and the other half sent for histology. A constant-region primer and ProtoScript II reverse transcriptase were used to reverse-transcribe TCRbeta-specific cDNA from roughly 480 ng total RNA. Three nested multiplex PCR rounds, following a slightly modified ARM-PCR procedure, were used to build the TCRbeta libraries. Sample barcodes and Illumina adapters were attached in a final 25-cycle PCR using Deep VentR polymerase. Before sequencing, amplicons between 200 and 500 bp were purified from gel using a QIAquick gel extraction kit. An Illumina HiSeq 2500 was used to sequence the TCRbeta amplicons, generating 250-bp paired-end reads. Under the source paper's analysis protocol: Trimmomatic v0.33 was used to quality-trim the reads, and FLASH v1.2.11 was used to merge paired reads so that full CDR3 sequences could be recovered. V, D and J germline segments were assigned to the rearranged TCRbeta sequences by MiGEC v1.2.1b. Clonotype statistics, along with Shannon-Wiener diversity indices, were calculated using VDJtools v1.0.0. Except for diversity analysis, only the 250 most abundant clonotypes of each sample were used in subsequent analyses to reduce sampling bias. TCRdb cleaned the public reads at Q25 with fastp, built clones with MiXCR and kept in-frame beta chains. Identical CDR3 protein sequences are pooled into one entry, listed with their most common genes and DNA. The V and J calls were determined by TCRdb, not by the authors. A total of tens of thousands of distinct CDR3 sequences appear in this sample, almost 80% of them only once. The ten top clones hold over 30% of the sample.

The receptor's source is a woman aged 30 to 39 with primary liver carcinoma and hepatitis B virus infection. The sample taken for sequencing was liver tumor tissue from sampling region 4. The intended sense of this specimen's cell subset or site label: tumor region T4, right-lateral pole.

The nucleotide sequence reads TGTGCCAGGAGTGTATTTCCCGGGGAGCTGTTTTTT. Protein translation: CARSVFPGELFF. The rearrangement combines TRBV30 with TRBJ2-2; the D gene assignment is ambiguous. CDR1 and CDR2 are read off the germline V gene (reference sequence) as GTSNPN and SVGIG. The CDR3 spans 12 residues, from the cysteine through the phenylalanine. Only the CDR3 portion is preserved as DNA: 36 bases, with reading frame beginning at the first base.